The T cell receptor (beta chain) described here comes from a study of cytotoxic CD8 clonotypes in ibrutinib-treated CLL. Study summary: Response samples followed a median around 12 months of treatment, range 6 to 36. Findings and caveats of the study: Higher clonality was seen at ibrutinib response and a return toward baseline at progression. Progressing patients had sampling times that differed from those of sustained-remission patients.

The assay was immunoSEQ multiplex PCR, and TCRdb's table has in-frame clones only and misses some. Here the sample spans approximately 45,000 clones, 60% to 75% being singletons. As concerns this clone: Its target is not known.

Germline CDR1 is SGHNT and CDR2 is YYREEE (reference sequence). V lost 4 bases and J lost 7, with 17 bases in between. The CDR3 is made up of 15 amino acids. Material: PBMCs, obtained after 12 months of ibrutinib treatment. The source of this sequence is a human donor with chronic lymphocytic leukemia. The chain links TRBV5-4 to TRBJ2-2, with a weak D call TRBD2 (6 bases). In nucleotides, the CDR3 is TGTGCCAGCAGCCGAATAGCTAGCGACGTCGGGGAGCTGTTTTTT. This gives the protein CASSRIASDVGELFF. The variable domain in full, completed from reference TRBV5-4 and TRBJ2-2, reads ETGVTQSPTHLIKTRGQQVTLRCSSQSGHNTVSWYQQALGQGPQFIFQYYREEENGRGNFPPRFSGLQFPNYSSELNVNALELDDSALYLCASSRIASDVGELFFGEGSRLTVL.